Below are 15 T cell receptor beta chains sequenced from a single sample in a study of blood T cells in healthy people across ages. Then a second PCR, running about 7 to 11 cycles, was carried out with a sample-barcoded 5' primer and a J-beta primer mix. Each CDR3 protein gets one entry after TCRdb re-called the 5' RACE reads with MiXCR. Of fewer than 900,000 distinct CDR3 sequences in the sample, roughly 41% are singletons; the top ten hold 20%. The source material was blood. These receptor sequences come from a woman aged 55-70 years in good health.

This clonotype came up many times. The chain combines TRBV18 with TRBJ2-5, with 7 positions matching TRBD1. The CDR3 is 14 residues long. Germline V lookup: CDR1 KGHSH, CDR2 LQKENI. V trimming: 3 bases; J trimming: 4 bases; junction bases outside the gene matches: 5. CDR3 bases: TGTGCCAGCTCACCTACAGGGGCCGGAGAGACCCAGTACTTC. Amino acids: CASSPTGAGETQYF.

CDR3 nucleotide sequence: TGCAATGCCCAAGGATTCCGGACTAGCGGGAGGTTGTGGTTCTTC. Encoded protein: CNAQGFRTSGRLWFF. V gene TRBV20-1 combines with J gene TRBJ2-1; 14 bases align to TRBD2. Germline CDR1 and CDR2: DFQATT and SNEGSKA (reference sequence). The CDR3 covers 15 residues.

The V call is TRBV6-6, the J call TRBJ1-5, with D possibly matching TRBD1 (6 bases). V lost 11 bases and J lost 4, with 12 bases in between. Germline-derived CDR1 and CDR2 are MNHNY and SVGAGI (reference sequence). The CDR3 totals 12 residues. CDR3 nucleotide sequence: TGTGCCGGACGCCAGGGGAATCAGCCCCAGCATTTT. Its translation is CAGRQGNQPQHF.

The CDR3 loop is CATSDPDMGHEQYF. In DNA, the CDR3 is TGTGCCACCAGTGACCCTGATATGGGGCATGAGCAGTACTTC. The chain combines TRBV24-1 with TRBJ2-5; tentatively, D is TRBD1 (5 bases). Trimming stripped 4 bases from V and 11 bases from J, with 19 bases between. This CDR3 has 14 residues. Germline lookup yields CDR1 KGHDR and CDR2 SFDVKD.

The CDR3 DNA reads as TGTGCCAGCAGTCCTACAATGAACACTGAAGCTTTCTTT. Encoded protein: CASSPTMNTEAFF. The chain joins TRBV27 to TRBJ1-1; no definite D call. CDR3 length equals 13 residues. Germline CDR1 MNHEY, CDR2 SMNVEV (reference sequence). The germline V and J ends were trimmed by 5 bases and 0 bases, with 7 bases remaining between them.

CDR3 protein: CASSLRLGNEQFF. Written as DNA, the CDR3 is TGTGCCAGCAGTTTAAGGCTGGGGAATGAGCAGTTCTTC. The chain joins TRBV28 to TRBJ2-1; D not resolved. V shed 2 bases and J shed 7 bases, with 9 bases lying between them. The CDR3 spans 13 residues. Per germline, CDR1 MDHEN and CDR2 SYDVKM.

Only a few counts were recorded for this clonotype. This chain joins TRBV27 and TRBJ2-3; D is unresolved. The germline V gene has CDR1 MNHEY and CDR2 SMNVEV (reference sequence). This CDR3 has 12 amino acids. CDR3 nucleotides: TGTGTCCCCACTTTAGTGGTAGATACGCAGTATTTT. Translating gives CVPTLVVDTQYF.

This clonotype was seen ten or more times. This chain joins TRBV29-1 and TRBJ2-7; 7 bases align to TRBD1. Trimming cost V 0 bases and J 5 bases; bases outside gene matches: 7. CDR1 is SQVTM and CDR2 is ANQGSEA in the germline V gene. The CDR3 covers 14 residues. CDR3: CSVEEPTGIHEQYF. In DNA, the CDR3 is TGCAGCGTTGAAGAGCCGACAGGGATCCACGAGCAGTACTTC.

The V and J genes are TRBV28 and TRBJ2-1; 7 nucleotides align to TRBD1. CDR1 is MDHEN and CDR2 is SYDVKM in the germline V gene. The CDR3 length is 13 residues. The V segment lost 7 bases and the J segment 7 bases; nucleotides outside the gene matches: 7. The CDR3 is CASTRQGTNEQFF. Written as DNA, the CDR3 is TGTGCCAGCACTAGACAGGGTACAAATGAGCAGTTCTTC.

This rearrangement joins TRBV15 to TRBJ2-7; 10 bases align to TRBD2. From germline, CDR1 is LNHNV and CDR2 YYDKDF (reference sequence). This CDR3 spans 17 amino acids. Trimming took 3 bases from V and 0 from J; bases not matched to a gene: 8. The CDR3 is CATSRALSGGFSYEQYF. The CDR3 DNA reads TGTGCCACCAGCAGGGCCCTTAGCGGGGGGTTCTCCTACGAGCAGTACTTC.

The chain carries TRBV9 and TRBJ2-1; TRBD2 aligns across 7 bases. In germline, CDR1 is SGDLS, CDR2 YYNGEE. The CDR3 covers 16 residues. The V gene end was trimmed by 6 bases and the J gene end by 5 bases; junction bases not matched to a gene: 14. CDR3 protein: CASTPRGGRRDNEQFF. CDR3 in DNA: TGTGCCAGCACCCCTCGGGGAGGGCGTCGGGACAATGAGCAGTTCTTC.

In DNA form, the CDR3 reads TGTGCCAGCAAAAGGACGACAGGGGGCGTCGCCGGGGAGCTGTTTTTT. As protein: CASKRTTGGVAGELFF. The chain joins TRBV6-2 or TRBV6-3 to TRBJ2-2; TRBD1 agrees at 10 bases. The V segment lost 7 bases and the J segment 6 bases; nucleotides outside the gene matches: 11. This CDR3 spans 16 amino acids. Germline CDR1 and CDR2: MNHEY and SVGEGT.

This clonotype was detected only a few times. The genes are TRBV12-3 or TRBV12-4 and TRBJ1-4; TRBD1 is a possible D gene (6 bases). The V end was cut by 8 bases, the J end by 7 bases, with 14 bases between. This CDR3 is built from 13 residues. CDR3 amino acids: CASASGTSEKLFF. In DNA form, the CDR3 reads TGTGCCAGCGCTTCCGGGACATCTGAAAAACTGTTTTTT.

V is TRBV20-1 and J is TRBJ2-6; D gene unclear. CDR3 length: 13 amino acids. Germline V CDR1 and CDR2: DFQATT, SNEGSKA (reference sequence). V lost 5 bases to trimming and J lost 2 bases, with 7 bases between them. This CDR3 is CSALSPGANVLTF. DNA of the CDR3: TGCAGTGCTCTCTCCCCTGGGGCCAACGTCCTGACTTTC.

This clonotype was recorded only once. The chain uses TRBV10-3 and TRBJ2-1, with TRBD2 matching 11 bases. CDR3 size: 15 residues. Trimming cost V 9 bases and J 7 bases; bases outside gene matches: 11. CDR1 is ENHRY and CDR2 is SYGVKD in the germline V gene. The DNA for the CDR3 is TGTGCCATTAGGGCTAGCGGGAGGCCTTCGAATGAGCAGTTCTTC. Protein product: CAIRASGRPSNEQFF.